This TCR beta chain appears in the sequencing data of a study of human T cells and chemical hapten exposure. For the study at large: Researchers reported sensitizing a 2 cm by 2 cm upper inner arm skin site with 2% DPC. The study patch tested 0.01% DPC on the upper back and read results at 6 days. General study points: In comparison with controls, expanded TCRs gave rise to a significantly larger number of large CDR3 similarity clusters. Following DPC sensitization, TCRs present above 1 in 1000 frequency showed no change.

Time point of the sample: patch test 1, 2 weeks after DPC sensitization. Treatment reported: therapeutic diphenylcyclopropenone sensitization with weekly scalp DPC. TCRdb fed the RACE reads into MiXCR, producing one record per CDR3 protein. Among some 340,000 distinct CDR3 sequences listed, around 7% were seen once. A note on this clonotype: Antigen unknown.

Germline CDR1 is SGHTA and CDR2 is FQGNSA. The CDR3 is 15 residues long. V dropped 5 bases and J dropped 4 bases, with 17 bases sitting between them. The TCR sequence derives from a woman aged 18-30 years with alopecia areata. Some clones in this sample may be carry-over from other donors' samples. The sample was whole blood, taken in connection with sensitization to the hapten diphenylcyclopropenone (DPC). V usage is TRBV7-2 and J usage is TRBJ2-5, with D uncertain. CDR3 sequence: CASSPVWLGGETQYF. In DNA, the CDR3 is TGTGCCAGCAGCCCAGTTTGGTTGGGCGGAGAGACCCAGTACTTC.